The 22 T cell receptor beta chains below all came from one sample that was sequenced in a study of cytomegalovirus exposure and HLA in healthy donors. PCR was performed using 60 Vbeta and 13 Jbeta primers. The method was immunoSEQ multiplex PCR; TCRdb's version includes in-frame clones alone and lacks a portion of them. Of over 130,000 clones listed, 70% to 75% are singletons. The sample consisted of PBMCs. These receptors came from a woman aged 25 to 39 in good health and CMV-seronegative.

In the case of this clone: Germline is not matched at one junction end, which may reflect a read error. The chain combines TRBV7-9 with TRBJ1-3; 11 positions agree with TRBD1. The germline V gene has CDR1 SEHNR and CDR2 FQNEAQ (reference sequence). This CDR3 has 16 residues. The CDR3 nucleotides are TGTTCCAGCAGCTTGGGACAGGGGGGCTCTGGAAACACCATATATTTT. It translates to CSSSLGQGGSGNTIYF.

The CDR3 nucleotides are TGTGCCAGCAGACTCCGCGGGGGGAGCTCCTACAATGAGCAGTTCTTC. Protein: CASRLRGGSSYNEQFF. The rearrangement uses TRBV6-6 and TRBJ2-1, with 8 bases identical to TRBD2. V gave up 6 bases and J gave up 0 bases; unmatched junction bases: 7. CDR1 and CDR2 (germline): MNHNY, SVGAGI (reference sequence). The CDR3 is 16 amino acids.

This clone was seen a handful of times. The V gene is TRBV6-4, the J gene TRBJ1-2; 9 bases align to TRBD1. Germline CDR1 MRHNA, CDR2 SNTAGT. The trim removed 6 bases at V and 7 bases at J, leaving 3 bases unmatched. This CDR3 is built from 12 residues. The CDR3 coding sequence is TGTGCCAGCAGGGGGACAGGGAGTGGCTACACCTTC. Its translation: CASRGTGSGYTF.

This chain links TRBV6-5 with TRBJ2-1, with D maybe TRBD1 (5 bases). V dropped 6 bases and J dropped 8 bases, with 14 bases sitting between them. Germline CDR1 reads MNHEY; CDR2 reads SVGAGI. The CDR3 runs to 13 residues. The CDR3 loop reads CASSPGGAYEQFF. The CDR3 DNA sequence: TGTGCCAGCAGCCCCGGTGGGGCGTATGAGCAGTTCTTC.

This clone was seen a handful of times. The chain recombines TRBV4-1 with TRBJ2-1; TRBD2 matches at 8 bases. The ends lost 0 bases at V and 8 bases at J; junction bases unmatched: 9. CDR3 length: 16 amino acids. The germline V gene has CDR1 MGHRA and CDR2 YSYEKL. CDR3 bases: TGCGCCAGCAGCCAAGACCCCGGCGGGAGGATTGATGAGCAGTTCTTC. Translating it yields CASSQDPGGRIDEQFF.

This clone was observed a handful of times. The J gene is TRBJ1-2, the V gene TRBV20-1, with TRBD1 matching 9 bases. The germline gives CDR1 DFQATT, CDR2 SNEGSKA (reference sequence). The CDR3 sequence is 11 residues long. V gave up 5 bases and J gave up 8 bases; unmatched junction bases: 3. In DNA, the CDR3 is TGCAGTGCTGCCGGGACAGGGGGCTACACCTTC. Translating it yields CSAAGTGGYTF.

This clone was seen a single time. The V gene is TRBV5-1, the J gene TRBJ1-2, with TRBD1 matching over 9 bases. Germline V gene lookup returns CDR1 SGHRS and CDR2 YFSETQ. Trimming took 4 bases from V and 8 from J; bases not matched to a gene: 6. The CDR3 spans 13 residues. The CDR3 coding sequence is TGCGCCAGCAGCGGACAGGGGTCGGACGGCTACACCTTC. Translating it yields CASSGQGSDGYTF.

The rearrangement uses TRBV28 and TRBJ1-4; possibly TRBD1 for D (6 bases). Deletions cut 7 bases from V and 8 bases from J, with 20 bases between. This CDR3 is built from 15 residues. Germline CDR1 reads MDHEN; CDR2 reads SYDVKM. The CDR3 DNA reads TGTGCCAGCACCTCGATGCGGGGGGGCCAAGAAAAACTGTTTTTT. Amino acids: CASTSMRGGQEKLFF.

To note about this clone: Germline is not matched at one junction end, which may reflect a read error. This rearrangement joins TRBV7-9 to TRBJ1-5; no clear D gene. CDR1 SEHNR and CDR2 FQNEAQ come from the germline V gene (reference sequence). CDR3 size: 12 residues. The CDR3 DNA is TGTTCCAGCAGCTCCCTCAGGCAGCCCCAGCATTTT. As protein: CSSSSLRQPQHF.

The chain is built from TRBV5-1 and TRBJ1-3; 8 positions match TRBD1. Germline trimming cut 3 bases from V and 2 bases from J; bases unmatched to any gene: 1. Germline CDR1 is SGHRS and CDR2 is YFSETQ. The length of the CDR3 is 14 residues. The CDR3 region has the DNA TGCGCCAGCAGCTCGACAGGGGCTGGAAACACCATATATTTT. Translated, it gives CASSSTGAGNTIYF.

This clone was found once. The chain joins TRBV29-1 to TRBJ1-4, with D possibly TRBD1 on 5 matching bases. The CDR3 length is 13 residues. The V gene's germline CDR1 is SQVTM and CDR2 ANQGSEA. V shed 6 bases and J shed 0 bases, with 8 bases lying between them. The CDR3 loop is CSVTVTTNEKLFF. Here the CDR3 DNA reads TGCAGCGTGACAGTCACAACTAATGAAAAACTGTTTTTT.

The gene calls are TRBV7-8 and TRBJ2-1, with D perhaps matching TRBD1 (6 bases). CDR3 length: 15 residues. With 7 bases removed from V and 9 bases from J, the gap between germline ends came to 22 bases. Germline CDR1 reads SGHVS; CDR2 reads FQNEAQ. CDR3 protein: CASTYTGWVNGEQFF. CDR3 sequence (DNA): TGTGCCAGCACCTACACAGGGTGGGTGAATGGTGAGCAGTTCTTC.

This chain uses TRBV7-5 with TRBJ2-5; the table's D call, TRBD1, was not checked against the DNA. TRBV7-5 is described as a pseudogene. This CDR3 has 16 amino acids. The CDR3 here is CARSFYGAGEEETQYF. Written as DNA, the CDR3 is TGTGCCAGAAGCTTTTATGGGGCAGGCGAGGAGGAGACCCAGTACTTC.

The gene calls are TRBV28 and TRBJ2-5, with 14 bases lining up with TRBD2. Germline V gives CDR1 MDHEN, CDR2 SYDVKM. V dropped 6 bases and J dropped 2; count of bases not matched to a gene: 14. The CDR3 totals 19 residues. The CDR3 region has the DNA TGTGCCAGCAGCACAGGGACTAGCGGGGGTGTGCGGGGACAAGAGACCCAGTACTTC. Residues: CASSTGTSGGVRGQETQYF.

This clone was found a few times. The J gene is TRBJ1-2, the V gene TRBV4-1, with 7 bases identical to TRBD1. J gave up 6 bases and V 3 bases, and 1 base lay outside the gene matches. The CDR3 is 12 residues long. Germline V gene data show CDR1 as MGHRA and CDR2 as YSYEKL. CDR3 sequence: CASSHGTDGYTF. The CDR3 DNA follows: TGCGCCAGCAGCCACGGGACAGATGGCTACACCTTC.

The CDR3 protein is CAWSLGGGGDEQFF. CDR3 sequence (DNA): TGTGCCTGGAGCCTCGGGGGGGGCGGCGATGAGCAGTTCTTC. The chain is built from TRBV30 and TRBJ2-1, with 8 bases matching TRBD2. With V trimmed by 3 bases and J by 8 bases, 9 bases remained unmatched. The CDR3 runs to 14 residues. In germline, CDR1 is GTSNPN, CDR2 SVGIG (reference sequence).

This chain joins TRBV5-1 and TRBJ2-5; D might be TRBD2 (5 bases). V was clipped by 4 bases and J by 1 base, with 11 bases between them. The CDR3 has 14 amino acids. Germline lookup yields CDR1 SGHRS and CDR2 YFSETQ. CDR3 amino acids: CASSQGEGQETQYF. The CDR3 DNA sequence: TGCGCCAGCAGCCAAGGAGAGGGCCAAGAGACCCAGTACTTC.

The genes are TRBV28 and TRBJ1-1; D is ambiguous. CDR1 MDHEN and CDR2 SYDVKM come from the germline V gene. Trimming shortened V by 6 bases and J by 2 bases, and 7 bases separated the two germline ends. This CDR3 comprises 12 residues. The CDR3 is CASSQINTEAFF. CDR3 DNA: TGTGCCAGCAGCCAGATCAACACTGAAGCTTTCTTT.

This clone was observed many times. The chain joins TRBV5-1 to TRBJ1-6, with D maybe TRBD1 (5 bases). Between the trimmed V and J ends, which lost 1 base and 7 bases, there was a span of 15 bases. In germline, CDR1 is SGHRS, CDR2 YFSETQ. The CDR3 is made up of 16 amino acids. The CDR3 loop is CASSLSPWGPNSPLHF. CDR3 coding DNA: TGCGCCAGCAGCTTGAGTCCCTGGGGCCCCAATTCACCCCTCCACTTT.

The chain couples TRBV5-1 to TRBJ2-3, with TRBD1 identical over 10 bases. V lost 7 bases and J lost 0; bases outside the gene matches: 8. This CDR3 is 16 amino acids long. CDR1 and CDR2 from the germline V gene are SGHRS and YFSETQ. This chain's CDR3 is CASFLGTGASTDTQYF. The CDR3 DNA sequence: TGCGCCAGCTTCCTGGGGACAGGGGCTAGCACAGATACGCAGTATTTT.

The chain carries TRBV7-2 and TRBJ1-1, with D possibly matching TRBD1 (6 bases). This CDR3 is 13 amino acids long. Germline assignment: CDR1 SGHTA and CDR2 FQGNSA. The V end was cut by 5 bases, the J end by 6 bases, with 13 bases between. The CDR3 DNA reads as TGTGCCAGCAGCCAACAGGGTGCATCTGAAGCTTTCTTT. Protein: CASSQQGASEAFF.

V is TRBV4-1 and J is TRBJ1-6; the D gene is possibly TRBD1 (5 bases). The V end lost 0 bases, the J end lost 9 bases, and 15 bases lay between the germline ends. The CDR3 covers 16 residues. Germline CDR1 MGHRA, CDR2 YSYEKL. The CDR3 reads CASSQDWGVESSPLHF. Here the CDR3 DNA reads TGCGCCAGCAGCCAAGACTGGGGGGTCGAGAGTTCACCCCTCCACTTT.